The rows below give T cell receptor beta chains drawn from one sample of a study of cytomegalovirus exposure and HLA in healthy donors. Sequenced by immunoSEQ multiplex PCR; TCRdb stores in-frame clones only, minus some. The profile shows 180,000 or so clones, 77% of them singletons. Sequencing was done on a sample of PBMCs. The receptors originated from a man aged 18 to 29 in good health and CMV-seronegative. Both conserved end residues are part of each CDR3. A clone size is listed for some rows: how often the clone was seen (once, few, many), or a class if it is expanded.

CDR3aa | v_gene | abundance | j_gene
CASSVGQGAAGYTF | TRBV27 | - | TRBJ1-2
CASSLGLDLLVSSYNEQFF | TRBV5-1 | - | TRBJ2-1
CASSTGVNTGELFF | TRBV13 | - | TRBJ2-2
CASSLVAGGLYEQYF | TRBV7-2 | - | TRBJ2-7
CASSLAGQGDEKLFF | TRBV13 | - | TRBJ1-4
CASATREGNEKLFF | TRBV6-1 | few | TRBJ1-4
CAWSVLDSNTGELFF | TRBV30 | - | TRBJ2-2
CASSGGHVSNQPQHF | TRBV6-4 | - | TRBJ1-5
CASSSDYGYTF | TRBV5-6 | - | TRBJ1-2
CASSLKASGTGGELFF | TRBV27 | - | TRBJ2-2
CASSLNRITGELFF | TRBV13 | once | TRBJ2-2
CASSPSTIYF | TRBV7-9 | - | TRBJ1-3
CASSRQVMNTEAFF | TRBV4-1 | - | TRBJ1-1
CASSPGTGGSRSPLHF | TRBV7-9 | - | TRBJ1-6
CASSRDTDYGYTF | TRBV7-9 | - | TRBJ1-2
CASSFLLGGTGGRDTNYGYTF | TRBV7-6 | - | TRBJ1-2
CASSLGAGGYEQYF | TRBV11-3 | - | TRBJ2-7
CASSLIRGNTIYF | TRBV19 | - | TRBJ1-3
CASSQDPGGGTEAFF | TRBV4-3 | - | TRBJ1-1
CASSLEGNNEKLFF | TRBV5-4 | - | TRBJ1-4
CASGGEWTYGYTF | TRBV19 | - | TRBJ1-2
CASSGRLAGEDGELFF | TRBV27 | - | TRBJ2-2
CASSADRAFGANVLTF | TRBV9 | - | TRBJ2-6
CASSENGLGSDTQYF | TRBV6-4 | - | TRBJ2-3
CASSQERRLAGFSTDTQYF | TRBV4-3 | few | TRBJ2-3
CASSRGTSGQETQYF | TRBV7-6 | - | TRBJ2-5
CASSPRGSGGFTDTQYF | TRBV7-2 | - | TRBJ2-3
CASSQEPTRAGSSTDTQYF | TRBV14 | - | TRBJ2-3
CASSNTGTSGNTIYF | TRBV7-2 | - | TRBJ1-3
CASSRGYGNQPQHF | TRBV2 | - | TRBJ1-5
CASIEQGKVSYEQYF | TRBV6-1 | - | TRBJ2-7
CASSRLDREADTQYF | TRBV5-6 | - | TRBJ2-3
CASSEAGRATYEQYF | TRBV6-1 | - | TRBJ2-7
CASSPQLAGDNEQFF | TRBV9 | - | TRBJ2-1
CASSPTPSNEQFF | TRBV5-6 | once | TRBJ2-1
CASSDDRDTRNTEAFF | TRBV5-4 | few | TRBJ1-1
CASSSNAQWETQYF | TRBV6-5 | once | TRBJ2-5
CASSLGGTGVYEQYF | TRBV5-1 | - | TRBJ2-7
CASGREDYNEQFF | TRBV6-5 | - | TRBJ2-1
CSGAGDSNTEAFF | TRBV29-1 | - | TRBJ1-1
CASRELGNNEQFF | TRBV27 | once | TRBJ2-1
CATSRDWTTAPNQPQHF | TRBV15 | - | TRBJ1-5
CAVHSGRAGHEQFF | TRBV6-5 | - | TRBJ2-1
CASSGTVNEKLFF | TRBV6-5 | few | TRBJ1-4
CASSLGVAEYYNEQFF | TRBV7-9 | - | TRBJ2-1
CASSRTVKETQYF | TRBV6-1 | - | TRBJ2-5
CASSLDSAPYNEQFF | TRBV7-2 | - | TRBJ2-1
CASSYGAEGNSPLHF | TRBV6-5 | - | TRBJ1-6
CASSLGTGAYGYTF | TRBV5-1 | - | TRBJ1-2
CASSQWDTYNEQFF | TRBV14 | - | TRBJ2-1
CASSQGTKETQYF | TRBV4-2 | once | TRBJ2-5